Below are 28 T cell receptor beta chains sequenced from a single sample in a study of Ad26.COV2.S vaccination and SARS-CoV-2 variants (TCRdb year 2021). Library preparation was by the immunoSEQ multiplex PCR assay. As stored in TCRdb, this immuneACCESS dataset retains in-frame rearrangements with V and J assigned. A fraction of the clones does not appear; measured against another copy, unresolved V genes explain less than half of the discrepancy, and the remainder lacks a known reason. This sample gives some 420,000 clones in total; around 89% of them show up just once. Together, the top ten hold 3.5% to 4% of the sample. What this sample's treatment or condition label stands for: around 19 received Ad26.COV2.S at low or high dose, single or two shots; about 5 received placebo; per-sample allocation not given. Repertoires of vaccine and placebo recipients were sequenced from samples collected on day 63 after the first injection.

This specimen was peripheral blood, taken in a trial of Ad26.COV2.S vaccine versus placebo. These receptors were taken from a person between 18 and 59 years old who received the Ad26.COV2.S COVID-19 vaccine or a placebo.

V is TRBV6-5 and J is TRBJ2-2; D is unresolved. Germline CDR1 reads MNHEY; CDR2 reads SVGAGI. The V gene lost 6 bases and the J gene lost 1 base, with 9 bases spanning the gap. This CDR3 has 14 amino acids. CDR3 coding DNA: TGTGCCAGCAGGCAATCAGGGAACACCGGGGAGCTGTTTTTT. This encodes CASRQSGNTGELFF.

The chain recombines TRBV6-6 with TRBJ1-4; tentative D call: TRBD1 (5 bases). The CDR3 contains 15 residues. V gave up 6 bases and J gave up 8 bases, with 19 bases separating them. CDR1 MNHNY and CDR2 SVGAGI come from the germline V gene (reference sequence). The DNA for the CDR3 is TGTGCCAGCAGCCGGGGGAGGCCGTCGGGGGAAAAACTGTTTTTT. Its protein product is CASSRGRPSGEKLFF.

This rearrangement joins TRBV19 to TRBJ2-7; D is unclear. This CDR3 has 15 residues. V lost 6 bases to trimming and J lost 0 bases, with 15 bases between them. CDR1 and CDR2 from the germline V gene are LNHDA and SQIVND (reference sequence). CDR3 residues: CASRLLDGSSYEQYF. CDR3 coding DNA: TGTGCCAGTAGGTTACTTGACGGAAGCTCCTACGAGCAGTACTTC. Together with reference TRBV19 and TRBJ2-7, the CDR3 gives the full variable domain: DGGITQSPKYLFRKEGQNVTLSCEQNLNHDAMYWYRQDPGQGLRLIYYSQIVNDFQKGDIAEGYSVSREKKESFPLTVTSAQKNPTAFYLCASRLLDGSSYEQYFGPGTRLTVT.

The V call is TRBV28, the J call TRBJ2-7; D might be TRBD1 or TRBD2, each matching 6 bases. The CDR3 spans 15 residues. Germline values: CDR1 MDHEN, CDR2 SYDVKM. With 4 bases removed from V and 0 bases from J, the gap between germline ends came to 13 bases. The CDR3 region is CASSWYGGNSYEQYF. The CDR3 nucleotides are TGTGCCAGCAGTTGGTACGGGGGCAACTCCTACGAGCAGTACTTC.

Here the CDR3 reads CASSLATGGVSGNTIYF. Here the CDR3 DNA reads TGTGCCAGCAGCTTAGCGACAGGGGGCGTCTCTGGAAACACCATATATTTT. The V call is TRBV7-2, the J call TRBJ1-3; 10 nucleotides line up with TRBD1. The CDR3 loop spans 17 amino acids. V shed 0 bases, J shed 0 bases, and the junction held 2 bases outside the gene matches. The germline CDR1 and CDR2 sequences are SGHTA and FQGNSA.

The CDR3 coding sequence is TGCGCCAGCAGCTTCCGGGACAGGGATGTCGGGGAGCTGTTTTTT. This encodes CASSFRDRDVGELFF. This chain uses TRBV5-1 with TRBJ2-2; 9 bases line up with TRBD1. The CDR3 is 15 amino acids. Germline V gene data show CDR1 as SGHRS and CDR2 as YFSETQ. V shed 2 bases, J shed 7 bases, and the junction held 6 bases outside the gene matches.

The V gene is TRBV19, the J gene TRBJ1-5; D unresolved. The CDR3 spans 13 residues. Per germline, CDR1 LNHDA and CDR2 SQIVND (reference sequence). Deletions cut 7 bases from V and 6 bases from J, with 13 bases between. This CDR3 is CASTLDPGQPQHF. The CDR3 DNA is TGTGCCAGTACCCTGGACCCGGGTCAGCCCCAGCATTTT.

The CDR3 DNA sequence: TGTGCCAGCAGTCCCGGGACTTCTACCGGGGAGCTGTTTTTT. Translating gives CASSPGTSTGELFF. The gene calls are TRBV28 and TRBJ2-2; a possible D gene is TRBD2 (6 bases). The CDR3 length is 14 residues. Germline V gene data show CDR1 as MDHEN and CDR2 as SYDVKM. Trimming took 5 bases from V and 5 from J, leaving 12 bases between them.

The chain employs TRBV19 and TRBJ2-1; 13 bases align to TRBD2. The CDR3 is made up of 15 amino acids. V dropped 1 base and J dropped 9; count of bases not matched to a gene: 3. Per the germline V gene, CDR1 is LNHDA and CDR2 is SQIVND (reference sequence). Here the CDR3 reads CASSIGTSGGAEQFF. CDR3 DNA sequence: TGTGCCAGTAGTATAGGTACTAGCGGGGGGGCTGAGCAGTTCTTC. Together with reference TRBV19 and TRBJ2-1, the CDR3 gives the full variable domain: DGGITQSPKYLFRKEGQNVTLSCEQNLNHDAMYWYRQDPGQGLRLIYYSQIVNDFQKGDIAEGYSVSREKKESFPLTVTSAQKNPTAFYLCASSIGTSGGAEQFFGPGTRLTVL.

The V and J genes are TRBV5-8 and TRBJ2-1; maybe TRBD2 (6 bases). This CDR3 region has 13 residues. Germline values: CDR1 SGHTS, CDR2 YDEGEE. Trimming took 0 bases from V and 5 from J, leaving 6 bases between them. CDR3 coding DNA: TGTGCCAGCAGCTTGGGGGGGGACAATGAGCAGTTCTTC. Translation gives CASSLGGDNEQFF.

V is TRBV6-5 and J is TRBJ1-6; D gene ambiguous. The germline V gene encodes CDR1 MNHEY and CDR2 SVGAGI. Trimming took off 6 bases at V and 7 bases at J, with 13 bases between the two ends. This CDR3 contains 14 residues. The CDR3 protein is CASRLPRRNSPLHF. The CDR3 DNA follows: TGTGCCAGCAGACTACCGAGGAGGAATTCACCCCTCCACTTT.

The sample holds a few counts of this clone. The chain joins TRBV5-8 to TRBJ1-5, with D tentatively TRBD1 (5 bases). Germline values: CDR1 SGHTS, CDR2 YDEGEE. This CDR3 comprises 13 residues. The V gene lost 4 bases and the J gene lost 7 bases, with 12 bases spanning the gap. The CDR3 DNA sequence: TGTGCCAGCAGCCCCGCAGGGTACCAGCCCCAGCATTTT. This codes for CASSPAGYQPQHF.

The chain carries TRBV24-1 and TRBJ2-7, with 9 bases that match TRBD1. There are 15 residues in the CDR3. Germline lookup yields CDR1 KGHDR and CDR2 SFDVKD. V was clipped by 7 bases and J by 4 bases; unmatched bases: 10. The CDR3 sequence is CATSYTGGEKYEQYF. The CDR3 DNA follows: TGTGCCACCAGCTATACAGGGGGCGAAAAGTACGAGCAGTACTTC.

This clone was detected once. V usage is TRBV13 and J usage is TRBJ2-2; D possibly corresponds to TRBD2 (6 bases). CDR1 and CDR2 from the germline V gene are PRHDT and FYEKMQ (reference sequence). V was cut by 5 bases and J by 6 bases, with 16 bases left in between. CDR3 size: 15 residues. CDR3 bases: TGTGCCAGCAGCGCAACACTAGCTCGCGCCGGGGAGCTGTTTTTT. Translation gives CASSATLARAGELFF.

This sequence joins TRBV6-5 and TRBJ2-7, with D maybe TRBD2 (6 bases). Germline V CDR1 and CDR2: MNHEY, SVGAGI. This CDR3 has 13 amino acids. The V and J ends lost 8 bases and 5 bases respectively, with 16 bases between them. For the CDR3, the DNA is TGTGCCAGCGAACCCCCCAAGCGGGACGAGCAGTACTTC. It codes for CASEPPKRDEQYF.

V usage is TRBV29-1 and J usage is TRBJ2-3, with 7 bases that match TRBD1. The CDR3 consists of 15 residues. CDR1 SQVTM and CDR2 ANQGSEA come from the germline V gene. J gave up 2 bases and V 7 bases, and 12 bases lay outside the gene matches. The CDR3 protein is CSAPAAGGNTDTQYF. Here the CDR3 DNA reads TGCAGCGCGCCCGCTGCAGGGGGTAACACAGATACGCAGTATTTT.

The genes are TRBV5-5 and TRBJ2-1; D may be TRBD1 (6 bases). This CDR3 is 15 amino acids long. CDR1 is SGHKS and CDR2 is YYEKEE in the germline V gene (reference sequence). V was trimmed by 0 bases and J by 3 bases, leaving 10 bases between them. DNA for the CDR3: TGTGCCAGCAGCTTGGCAGGGGTTAGCTACAATGAGCAGTTCTTC. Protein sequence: CASSLAGVSYNEQFF. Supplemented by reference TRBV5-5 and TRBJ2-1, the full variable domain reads DAGVTQSPTHLIKTRGQQVTLRCSPISGHKSVSWYQQVLGQGPQFIFQYYEKEERGRGNFPDRFSARQFPNYSSELNVNALLLGDSALYLCASSLAGVSYNEQFFGPGTRLTVL.

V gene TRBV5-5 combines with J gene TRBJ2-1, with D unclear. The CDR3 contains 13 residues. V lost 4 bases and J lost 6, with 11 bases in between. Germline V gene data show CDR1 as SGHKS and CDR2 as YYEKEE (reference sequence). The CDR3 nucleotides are TGTGCCAGCAGCCCTGGCGGTAGCAATGAGCAGTTCTTC. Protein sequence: CASSPGGSNEQFF.

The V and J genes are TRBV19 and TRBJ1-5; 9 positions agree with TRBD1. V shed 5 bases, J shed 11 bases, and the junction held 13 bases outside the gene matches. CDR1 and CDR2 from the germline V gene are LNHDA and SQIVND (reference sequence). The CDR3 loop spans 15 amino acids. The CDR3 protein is CASSPRPGTGNTQHF. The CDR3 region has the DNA TGTGCCAGTAGTCCACGTCCCGGGACAGGGAATACCCAGCATTTT.

The CDR3 protein is CASSPLRSGETQYF. The DNA for the CDR3 is TGTGCCAGCAGTCCGCTCCGCTCCGGTGAGACCCAGTACTTC. J is TRBJ2-5 and V is TRBV27, with D unclear. Trimming removed 5 bases from V and 5 bases from J, with 15 bases in between. Germline CDR1 is MNHEY and CDR2 is SMNVEV (reference sequence). The CDR3 is 14 amino acids.

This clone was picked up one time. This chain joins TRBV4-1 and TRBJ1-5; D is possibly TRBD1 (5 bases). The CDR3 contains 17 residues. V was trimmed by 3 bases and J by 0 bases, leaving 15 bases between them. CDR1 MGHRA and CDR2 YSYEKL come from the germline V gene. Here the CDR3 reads CASSQVGGDYSNQPQHF. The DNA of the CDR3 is TGCGCCAGCAGCCAGGTGGGGGGAGACTATAGCAATCAGCCCCAGCATTTT.

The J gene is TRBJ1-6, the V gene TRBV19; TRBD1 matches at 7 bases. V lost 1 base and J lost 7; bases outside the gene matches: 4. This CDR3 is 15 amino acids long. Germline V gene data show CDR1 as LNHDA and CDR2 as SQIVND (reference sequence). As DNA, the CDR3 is TGTGCCAGTAGTATAGTGGGCAGGGGGAATTCACCCCTCCACTTT. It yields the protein CASSIVGRGNSPLHF.

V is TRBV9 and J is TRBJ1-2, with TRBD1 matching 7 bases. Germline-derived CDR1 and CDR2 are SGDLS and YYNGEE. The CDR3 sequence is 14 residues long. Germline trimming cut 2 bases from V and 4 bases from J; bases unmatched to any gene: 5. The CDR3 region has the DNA TGTGCCAGCAGCGTCTGGGACAGCCCCTATGGCTACACCTTC. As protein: CASSVWDSPYGYTF.

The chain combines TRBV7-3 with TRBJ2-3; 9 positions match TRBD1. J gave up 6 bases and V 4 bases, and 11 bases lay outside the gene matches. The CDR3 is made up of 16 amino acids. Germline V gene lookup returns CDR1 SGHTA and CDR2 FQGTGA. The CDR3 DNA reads TGTGCCAGCAGCTATATGCCGGGACAGGGACAGGATACGCAGTATTTT. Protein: CASSYMPGQGQDTQYF.

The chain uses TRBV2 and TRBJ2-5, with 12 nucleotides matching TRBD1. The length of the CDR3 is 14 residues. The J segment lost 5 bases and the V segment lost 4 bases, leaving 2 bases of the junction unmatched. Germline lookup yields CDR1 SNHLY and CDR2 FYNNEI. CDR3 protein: CASSGDRGHETQYF. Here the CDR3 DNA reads TGTGCCAGCAGTGGGGACAGGGGGCATGAGACCCAGTACTTC.

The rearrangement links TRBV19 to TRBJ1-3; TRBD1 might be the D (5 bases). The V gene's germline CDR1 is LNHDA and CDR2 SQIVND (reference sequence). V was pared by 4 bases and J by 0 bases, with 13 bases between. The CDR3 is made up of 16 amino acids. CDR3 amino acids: CASSKDISFSGNTIYF. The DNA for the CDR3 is TGTGCCAGTAGTAAGGACATCTCCTTCTCTGGAAACACCATATATTTT.

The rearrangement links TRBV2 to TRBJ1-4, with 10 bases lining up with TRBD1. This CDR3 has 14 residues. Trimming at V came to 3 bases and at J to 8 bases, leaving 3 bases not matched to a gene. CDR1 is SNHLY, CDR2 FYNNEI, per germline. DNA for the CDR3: TGTGCCAGCAGTGAGCGACAGGGGGCGGAAAAACTGTTTTTT. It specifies CASSERQGAEKLFF.

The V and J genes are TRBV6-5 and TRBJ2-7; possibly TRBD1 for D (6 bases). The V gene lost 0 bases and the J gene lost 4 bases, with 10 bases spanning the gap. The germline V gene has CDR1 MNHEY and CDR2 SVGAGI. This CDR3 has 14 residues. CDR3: CASSYSYRDYEQYF. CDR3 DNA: TGTGCCAGCAGTTACTCCTACAGGGATTACGAGCAGTACTTC.